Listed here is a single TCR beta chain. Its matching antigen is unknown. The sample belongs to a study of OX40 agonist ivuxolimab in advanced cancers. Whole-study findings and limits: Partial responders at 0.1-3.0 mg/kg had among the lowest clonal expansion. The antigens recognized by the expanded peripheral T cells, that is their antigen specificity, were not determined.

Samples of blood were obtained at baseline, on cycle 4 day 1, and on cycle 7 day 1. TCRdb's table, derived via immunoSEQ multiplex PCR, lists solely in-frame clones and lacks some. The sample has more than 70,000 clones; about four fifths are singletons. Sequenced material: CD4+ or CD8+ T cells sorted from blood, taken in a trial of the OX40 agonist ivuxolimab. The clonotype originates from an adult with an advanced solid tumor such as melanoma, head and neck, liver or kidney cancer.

The CDR3 DNA reads as TGTGCCAGCAGTTCGTCAGGGCTCGGAAACACCATATATTTT. The encoded protein is CASSSSGLGNTIYF. The rearrangement uses TRBV6-5 and TRBJ1-3, with D possibly matching TRBD1 (5 bases). CDR3 length equals 14 residues. Deletions cut 4 bases from V and 4 bases from J, with 11 bases between. Germline assignment: CDR1 MNHEY and CDR2 SVGAGI.